These 27 T cell receptor beta chains share one sample of origin, sequenced in a study of cytomegalovirus exposure and HLA in healthy donors. PCR was performed using 60 Vbeta and 13 Jbeta primers. Clones were read by immunoSEQ multiplex PCR, and TCRdb kept only the in-frame ones, dropping some. The sample includes 100,000 or so clones, roughly two thirds of them seen just once. The sequenced sample consisted of PBMCs. These receptors were obtained from a man aged 35-49 years in good health and CMV-seronegative.

This chain links TRBV4-3 with TRBJ2-5, with D possibly TRBD2 on 6 matching bases. The CDR3 runs 15 residues. Trimming stripped 0 bases from V and 6 bases from J, with 14 bases between. Germline-derived CDR1 and CDR2 are LGHNA and YSLEER. The CDR3 bases are TGCGCCAGCAGCCAAGATGATGCGGGCGGGAAGACCCAGTACTTC. It is translated as CASSQDDAGGKTQYF.

This chain joins TRBV5-1 and TRBJ1-1, with a possible D match to TRBD1 (6 bases). CDR1 is SGHRS, CDR2 YFSETQ, per germline. V lost 5 bases and J lost 7, with 12 bases in between. The CDR3 totals 12 residues. The CDR3 is CASSLQGIEAFF. CDR3 bases: TGCGCCAGCAGTCTCCAGGGGATTGAAGCTTTCTTT.

In DNA, the CDR3 is TGCGCCAGCAGCCACAGGGAATGGACCGGGGAGCTGTTTTTT. This encodes CASSHREWTGELFF. The rearrangement joins TRBV4-3 to TRBJ2-2, with a tentative D call TRBD1 (5 bases). The CDR3 length is 14 residues. Germline CDR1 reads LGHNA; CDR2 reads YSLEER. V was cut by 3 bases and J by 5 bases, with 10 bases left in between.

This clone was seen only once. J is TRBJ2-7 and V is TRBV27; D perhaps matches TRBD2 (5 bases). The CDR3 runs 17 residues. The V end was cut by 1 base, the J end by 5 bases, with 21 bases between. CDR1 is MNHEY and CDR2 is SMNVEV in the germline V gene (reference sequence). The CDR3 protein is CASSLYRRPSEGDEQYF. CDR3 DNA: TGTGCCAGCAGTTTATATAGGAGGCCCTCCGAAGGAGACGAGCAGTACTTC.

This chain links TRBV7-9 with TRBJ1-6, with D tentatively TRBD1 (5 bases). This CDR3 has 13 amino acids. Trimming shortened V by 7 bases and J by 10 bases, and 14 bases separated the two germline ends. From germline, CDR1 is SEHNR and CDR2 FQNEAQ (reference sequence). CDR3 amino acids: CASNSGFGSPLHF. The CDR3 region has the DNA TGTGCCAGCAACTCAGGGTTCGGATCACCCCTCCACTTT. Full variable domain (outside the CDR3, taken from reference TRBV7-9 and TRBJ1-6): DTGVSQNPRHKITKRGQNVTFRCDPISEHNRLYWYRQTLGQGPEFLTYFQNEAQLEKSRLLSDRFSAERPKGSFSTLEIQRTEQGDSAMYLCASNSGFGSPLHFGNGTRLTVT.

The V gene is TRBV9, the J gene TRBJ1-2; TRBD1 aligns across 8 bases. Germline CDR1 and CDR2: SGDLS and YYNGEE. The ends lost 6 bases at V and 8 bases at J; junction bases unmatched: 6. The CDR3 spans 12 residues. The CDR3 reads CASTDRGRGYTF. The CDR3 DNA follows: TGTGCCAGCACCGACAGGGGTCGGGGCTACACCTTC.

This clone showed up just a few times. The gene calls are TRBV18 and TRBJ2-3; TRBD2 aligns across 11 bases. Trimming took 2 bases from V and 5 from J; bases not matched to a gene: 6. The CDR3 spans 16 residues. Per germline, CDR1 KGHSH and CDR2 LQKENI. CDR3 in amino acids: CASSPTTSGIGDTQYF. The DNA for the CDR3 is TGTGCCAGCTCACCAACGACTAGCGGGATCGGAGATACGCAGTATTTT.

The chain couples TRBV11-2 to TRBJ1-4; maybe TRBD1 (5 bases). Per the germline V gene, CDR1 is SGHAT and CDR2 is FQNNGV. V lost 1 base, J lost 0 bases, and 9 bases lay in between. The CDR3 is 16 residues long. The CDR3 sequence: CASSLARAATNEKLFF. The CDR3, as DNA: TGTGCCAGCAGCTTAGCCAGGGCTGCAACTAATGAAAAACTGTTTTTT. Looking up the rest from reference TRBV11-2 and TRBJ1-4 gives the full variable domain: EAGVAQSPRYKIIEKRQSVAFWCNPISGHATLYWYQQILGQGPKLLIQFQNNGVVDDSQLPKDRFSAERLKGVDSTLKIQPAKLEDSAVYLCASSLARAATNEKLFFGSGTQLSVL.

A few counts support this clone. The gene calls are TRBV29-1 and TRBJ1-1, with D tentatively TRBD1 (6 bases). In germline, CDR1 is SQVTM, CDR2 ANQGSEA. Trimming removed 4 bases at V and 4 bases at J, with 10 bases between. CDR3 length: 12 amino acids. The CDR3 sequence is CSVGGTSTEAFF. CDR3 DNA sequence: TGCAGCGTTGGAGGGACATCCACTGAAGCTTTCTTT.

V gene TRBV13 combines with J gene TRBJ2-2; maybe TRBD1 (5 bases). Germline CDR1 PRHDT, CDR2 FYEKMQ (reference sequence). Deletions cut 6 bases from V and 0 bases from J, with 8 bases between. The CDR3 runs to 14 residues. CDR3 protein: CASSRTPNTGELFF. CDR3 DNA sequence: TGTGCCAGCAGTCGGACACCGAACACCGGGGAGCTGTTTTTT. Together with reference TRBV13 and TRBJ2-2, the CDR3 gives the full variable domain: AAGVIQSPRHLIKEKRETATLKCYPIPRHDTVYWYQQGPGQDPQFLISFYEKMQSDKGSIPDRFSAQQFSDYHSELNMSSLELGDSALYFCASSRTPNTGELFFGEGSRLTVL.

The rearrangement uses TRBV6-1 and TRBJ2-7, with D possibly TRBD2 on 6 matching bases. Trimming removed 1 base at V and 0 bases at J, with 7 bases between. The CDR3 sequence is 14 residues long. Looked up from germline, CDR1 is MNHNS and CDR2 is SASEGT. This CDR3 is CASSEVGSSYEQYF. Written as DNA, the CDR3 is TGTGCCAGCAGTGAAGTCGGGAGCTCCTACGAGCAGTACTTC.

This chain links TRBV18 with TRBJ1-5; D remains ambiguous. This CDR3 region has 16 residues. V was cut by 3 bases and J by 2 bases, with 14 bases left in between. Germline V gene lookup returns CDR1 KGHSH and CDR2 LQKENI. For the CDR3, the DNA is TGTGCCAGCTCACCGCGGGGTCCTAGGGGCAATCAGCCCCAGCATTTT. It translates to CASSPRGPRGNQPQHF.

The chain combines TRBV4-1 with TRBJ1-1; unclear D gene. This CDR3 has 13 residues. The germline V and J ends were trimmed by 4 bases and 7 bases, with 13 bases remaining between them. The germline V gene has CDR1 MGHRA and CDR2 YSYEKL. The CDR3 coding sequence is TGCGCCAGCAGCCTCCGGGAAAAGGGTGAAGCTTTCTTT. This gives the protein CASSLREKGEAFF.

This clone was counted a single time. The rearrangement links TRBV19 to TRBJ1-1; D possibly corresponds to TRBD1 (5 bases). The CDR3 runs 15 residues. The V end lost 1 base, the J end lost 0 bases, and 9 bases lay between the germline ends. The germline V gene encodes CDR1 LNHDA and CDR2 SQIVND (reference sequence). The CDR3 loop is CASSIGPGMNTEAFF. The CDR3 coding sequence is TGTGCCAGTAGTATAGGGCCAGGGATGAACACTGAAGCTTTCTTT. Looking up the rest from reference TRBV19 and TRBJ1-1 gives the full variable domain: DGGITQSPKYLFRKEGQNVTLSCEQNLNHDAMYWYRQDPGQGLRLIYYSQIVNDFQKGDIAEGYSVSREKKESFPLTVTSAQKNPTAFYLCASSIGPGMNTEAFFGQGTRLTVV.

The V gene is TRBV14, the J gene TRBJ1-5; D uncertain. Looked up from germline, CDR1 is SGHDN and CDR2 is FVKESK. Trimming cost V 4 bases and J 5 bases, with 9 bases left between them. This CDR3 contains 13 residues. CDR3: CASSRGNYQPQHF. CDR3 sequence (DNA): TGTGCCAGCAGCCGAGGGAATTATCAGCCCCAGCATTTT.

The V call is TRBV21-1, the J call TRBJ1-6. TRBV21-1 is a recognized pseudogene. The CDR3 has 15 residues. DNA for the CDR3: TGTGCCAGCAGGGGGGGTTGGCAGACCAATTCACCCCTCCACTTT. Translated, it gives CASRGGWQTNSPLHF.

This chain connects TRBV7-9 to TRBJ1-2; 7 nucleotides line up with TRBD1. This CDR3 has 17 amino acids. Unmatched junction bases numbered 17, after V lost 5 bases and J lost 5 bases. Germline CDR1 reads SEHNR; CDR2 reads FQNEAQ (reference sequence). CDR3 residues: CASSPRGTAPRDYGYTF. Here the CDR3 DNA reads TGTGCCAGCAGCCCTCGGGGGACAGCCCCCAGGGATTATGGCTACACCTTC.

The chain is built from TRBV7-2 and TRBJ2-2, with 12 bases lining up with TRBD2. J was trimmed by 1 base and V by 4 bases; bases with no gene match: 7. The length of the CDR3 is 18 residues. Germline assignment: CDR1 SGHTA and CDR2 FQGNSA. The CDR3 loop reads CASSSGLAGTKNTGELFF. The CDR3 nucleotides read TGTGCCAGCAGCTCCGGACTAGCGGGAACAAAGAACACCGGGGAGCTGTTTTTT.

This clone was seen a single time. This rearrangement joins TRBV5-1 to TRBJ2-1; tentative D call: TRBD2 (5 bases). V was clipped by 1 base and J by 9 bases, with 8 bases between them. Looked up from germline, CDR1 is SGHRS and CDR2 is YFSETQ. The CDR3 length is 12 residues. This chain's CDR3 is CASSLIGSEQFF. CDR3 bases: TGCGCCAGCAGCTTGATTGGGAGTGAGCAGTTCTTC.

The V call is TRBV4-2, the J call TRBJ1-5, with D maybe TRBD1 (6 bases). This CDR3 is 15 amino acids long. Deletions cut 4 bases from V and 1 base from J, with 11 bases between. The V gene's germline CDR1 is LGHNA and CDR2 YNFKEQ. CDR3 nucleotide sequence: TGTGCCAGCAGCCCCACAGGGAGAAGCAATCAGCCCCAGCATTTT. Protein sequence: CASSPTGRSNQPQHF.

A few counts support this clone. The genes are TRBV13 and TRBJ1-1; the D gene is possibly TRBD1 (5 bases). Trimming pared 3 bases from V and 1 base from J, leaving 9 bases between. The V gene's germline CDR1 is PRHDT and CDR2 FYEKMQ (reference sequence). This CDR3 has 14 residues. The CDR3 sequence: CASSFGGANTEAFF. The DNA for the CDR3 is TGTGCCAGCAGCTTTGGAGGGGCGAACACTGAAGCTTTCTTT.

V usage is TRBV5-6 and J usage is TRBJ2-5; TRBD2 matches at 10 bases. Germline assignment: CDR1 SGHDT and CDR2 YYEEEE. The V segment lost 5 bases and the J segment 0 bases; nucleotides outside the gene matches: 16. The CDR3 is made up of 19 amino acids. The CDR3 coding sequence is TGTGCCAGCAGTCCCGGAGGGCTAGCGGGGGCCTCGTACCAAGAGACCCAGTACTTC. Amino acid sequence: CASSPGGLAGASYQETQYF.

V usage is TRBV2 and J usage is TRBJ1-5, with TRBD1 matching over 11 bases. With V trimmed by 8 bases and J by 1 base, 7 bases remained unmatched. Germline CDR1 reads SNHLY; CDR2 reads FYNNEI. This CDR3 has 16 residues. Written as DNA, the CDR3 is TGTGCCAGCCTCGGACAGGGGGCAATCAGCAATCAGCCCCAGCATTTT. This translates into CASLGQGAISNQPQHF.

The genes are TRBV11-2 and TRBJ2-7; 9 bases are shared with TRBD2. Germline CDR1 reads SGHAT; CDR2 reads FQNNGV. This CDR3 has 17 residues. Trimming cost V 8 bases and J 1 base; bases outside gene matches: 15. The CDR3 DNA reads TGTGCCAGCGCAGGGATTAGCGGGGGCCGAGGGTCCTACGAGCAGTACTTC. Its translation: CASAGISGGRGSYEQYF.

The CDR3 loop reads CAISKGTEGNQPQHF. CDR3 sequence (DNA): TGTGCCATCAGCAAAGGGACAGAAGGCAATCAGCCCCAGCATTTT. The rearrangement uses TRBV10-3 and TRBJ1-5, with 7 positions matching TRBD1. The V gene's germline CDR1 is ENHRY and CDR2 SYGVKD. This CDR3 region has 15 residues. With V trimmed by 6 bases and J by 2 bases, 7 bases remained unmatched.

The chain has TRBV4-3 and TRBJ2-2; a weak D match, TRBD1 (6 bases). Germline CDR1 reads LGHNA; CDR2 reads YSLEER. The CDR3 totals 16 residues. Trimming left V 0 bases short and J 4 bases short, with 12 bases between. The CDR3 spells CASSQERTDFTGELFF. The CDR3 coding sequence is TGCGCCAGCAGCCAAGAGAGGACAGACTTCACCGGGGAGCTGTTTTTT.

This clone came up a few times. CDR3 sequence (DNA): TGTGCCAGCGGAGACTCGTCTGGGGCCAACGTCCTGACTTTC. Its protein product is CASGDSSGANVLTF. The chain uses TRBV2 and TRBJ2-6; D gene ambiguous. The CDR3 extends over 14 amino acids. From germline, CDR1 is SNHLY and CDR2 FYNNEI. Deletions cut 8 bases from V and 1 base from J, with 9 bases between.